Each of the 21 T cell receptor beta chains below was sequenced from the same sample in a study of beta chain features in type 1 diabetes. cDNA synthesis used the whole RNA isolate, giving expressed TCRB sequences. Here immunoSEQ multiplex PCR was the method, and the copy in TCRdb shows in-frame clones only, minus some. Here the sample spans just over 600,000 clones, roughly 15% being singletons. Sequenced input: naive CD4+ T cells from blood. The receptor source for this set is a man aged 18 to 30 in good health.

The chain carries TRBV28 and TRBJ1-6; D is undetermined. Germline V gene lookup returns CDR1 MDHEN and CDR2 SYDVKM. This CDR3 is built from 11 residues. The V end lost 5 bases, the J end lost 8 bases, and 4 bases lay between the germline ends. CDR3: CASSTYSPLHF. CDR3 coding DNA: TGTGCCAGCAGTACGTATTCACCCCTCCACTTT.

This sequence joins TRBV19 and TRBJ2-4; a weak D match, TRBD2 (6 bases). From germline, CDR1 is LNHDA and CDR2 SQIVND (reference sequence). Trimming pared 5 bases from V and 8 bases from J, leaving 19 bases between. The CDR3 covers 15 residues. CDR3 in DNA: TGTGCCAGTAGTGGGGGGTTAGGGAGCGGAGACATTCAGTACTTC. This gives the protein CASSGGLGSGDIQYF.

In its sample, this clone was seen a few times. This rearrangement joins TRBV29-1 to TRBJ2-2; D ambiguous. V was cut by 3 bases and J by 0 bases, with 11 bases left in between. CDR3 size: 15 residues. In germline, CDR1 is SQVTM, CDR2 ANQGSEA. CDR3 loop: CSVEVQITNTGELFF. CDR3 DNA: TGCAGCGTTGAGGTTCAGATAACGAACACCGGGGAGCTGTTTTTT.

V is TRBV7-9 and J is TRBJ1-1; D call uncertain. The CDR3 totals 14 residues. Deletions cut 5 bases from V and 11 bases from J, with 21 bases between. Germline values: CDR1 SEHNR, CDR2 FQNEAQ (reference sequence). CDR3 nucleotide sequence: TGTGCCAGCAGCCGACCCCCGGTACCCCCCGGGGCTTTCTTT. It encodes CASSRPPVPPGAFF.

There are a few counts of this clone. The V and J genes are TRBV7-2 and TRBJ2-7, with D unclear. Germline lookup yields CDR1 SGHTA and CDR2 FQGNSA. This CDR3 has 16 residues. V dropped 5 bases and J dropped 0 bases, with 17 bases sitting between them. The CDR3 loop is CASSAPAGVSSYEQYF. The CDR3 region has the DNA TGTGCCAGCAGCGCCCCAGCAGGAGTTAGCTCCTACGAGCAGTACTTC. The complete variable domain, with remaining parts taken from reference TRBV7-2 and TRBJ2-7, reads GAGVSQSPSNKVTEKGKDVELRCDPISGHTALYWYRQSLGQGLEFLIYFQGNSAPDKSGLPSDRFSAERTGGSVSTLTIQRTQQEDSAVYLCASSAPAGVSSYEQYFGPGTRLTVT.

This clone was observed a few times. V and J are TRBV29-1 and TRBJ2-4; no firm D call. Trimming took off 7 bases at V and 6 bases at J, with 22 bases between the two ends. The CDR3 spans 15 residues. CDR1 SQVTM and CDR2 ANQGSEA come from the germline V gene. This CDR3 reads CSAVGLGPVVNIQYF. The CDR3 coding sequence is TGCAGCGCCGTGGGGTTGGGCCCGGTGGTAAACATTCAGTACTTC.

The CDR3 spells CASSYWSGNTIYF. CDR3 sequence (DNA): TGTGCCAGCAGTTATTGGTCTGGAAACACCATATATTTT. The chain uses TRBV6-9 and TRBJ1-3; D gene ambiguous. The germline V and J ends were trimmed by 1 base and 1 base, with 2 bases remaining between them. The CDR3 runs 13 residues. CDR1 is MNHGY, CDR2 SVAAGI, per germline.

The chain links TRBV6-1 to TRBJ2-5; possible D gene TRBD2, 6 bases. The CDR3 extends over 13 amino acids. From germline, CDR1 is MNHNS and CDR2 SASEGT. Trimming pared 4 bases from V and 5 bases from J, leaving 11 bases between. The CDR3 sequence is CASSARDRETQYF. The CDR3 DNA sequence: TGTGCCAGCAGTGCGCGGGACCGGGAGACCCAGTACTTC.

This clone has a handful of counts. The chain combines TRBV5-1 with TRBJ2-1; D ambiguous. There are 14 residues in the CDR3. V was pared by 1 base and J by 7 bases, with 12 bases between. Germline-derived CDR1 and CDR2 are SGHRS and YFSETQ. The CDR3 DNA sequence: TGCGCCAGCAGCTTGCCAAGGGTAGTAAATGAGCAGTTCTTC. Residues: CASSLPRVVNEQFF.

This clone was recorded many times. The chain employs TRBV7-9 and TRBJ2-4; D is unresolved. Trimming stripped 5 bases from V and 0 bases from J, with 8 bases between. The CDR3 is 14 amino acids. CDR1 is SEHNR, CDR2 FQNEAQ, per germline (reference sequence). CDR3 DNA: TGTGCCAGCAGCCGGCCCCAAGCCAAAAACATTCAGTACTTC. This encodes CASSRPQAKNIQYF. Looking up the rest from reference TRBV7-9 and TRBJ2-4 gives the full variable domain: DTGVSQNPRHKITKRGQNVTFRCDPISEHNRLYWYRQTLGQGPEFLTYFQNEAQLEKSRLLSDRFSAERPKGSFSTLEIQRTEQGDSAMYLCASSRPQAKNIQYFGAGTRLSVL.

This rearrangement joins TRBV30 to TRBJ1-3, with TRBD1 as a possible D gene (5 bases). The germline CDR1 and CDR2 sequences are GTSNPN and SVGIG (reference sequence). V was cut by 4 bases and J by 0 bases, with 19 bases left in between. The CDR3 loop spans 17 amino acids. CDR3 region: CAWTLGWDPHSGNTIYF. The DNA for the CDR3 is TGTGCCTGGACGCTGGGTTGGGACCCTCACTCTGGAAACACCATATATTTT.

The chain carries TRBV5-1 and TRBJ1-2; no definite D call. The CDR3 totals 14 residues. The germline CDR1 and CDR2 sequences are SGHRS and YFSETQ. Trimming stripped 2 bases from V and 4 bases from J, with 12 bases between. CDR3 loop: CASSLRASPYGYTF. The CDR3 nucleotides read TGCGCCAGCAGCTTACGGGCCTCCCCCTATGGCTACACCTTC. Drawing the rest from reference TRBV5-1 and TRBJ1-2, the complete variable domain is KAGVTQTPRYLIKTRGQQVTLSCSPISGHRSVSWYQQTPGQGLQFLFEYFSETQRNKGNFPGRFSGRQFSNSRSEMNVSTLELGDSALYLCASSLRASPYGYTFGSGTRLTVV.

The CDR3 DNA follows: TGTGCCAGCAGCCCACGAGGTCTGCGGGGGCCTAACACCGGGGAGCTGTTTTTT. Protein product: CASSPRGLRGPNTGELFF. This sequence joins TRBV7-2 and TRBJ2-2, with D possibly being TRBD2 (7 bases). CDR1 is SGHTA and CDR2 is FQGNSA in the germline V gene. The CDR3 has 18 amino acids. Trimming cost V 5 bases and J 2 bases, with 21 bases left between them. The variable domain in full, with the rest retrieved from reference TRBV7-2 and TRBJ2-2, is GAGVSQSPSNKVTEKGKDVELRCDPISGHTALYWYRQSLGQGLEFLIYFQGNSAPDKSGLPSDRFSAERTGGSVSTLTIQRTQQEDSAVYLCASSPRGLRGPNTGELFFGEGSRLTVL.

The V call is TRBV28, the J call TRBJ1-2; TRBD1 might be the D (5 bases). From germline, CDR1 is MDHEN and CDR2 SYDVKM. The CDR3 is made up of 17 amino acids. The V and J ends lost 6 bases and 5 bases respectively, with 25 bases between them. This CDR3 reads CASRGFRDRGTAYGYTF. In DNA form, the CDR3 reads TGTGCCAGCAGAGGGTTCCGGGACCGAGGGACGGCGTATGGCTACACCTTC.

This clone appeared a few times. V usage is TRBV18 and J usage is TRBJ2-3; D possibly corresponds to TRBD1 (6 bases). Trimming pared 2 bases from V and 3 bases from J, leaving 12 bases between. The V gene's germline CDR1 is KGHSH and CDR2 LQKENI. The CDR3 has 15 residues. CDR3 amino acids: CASSPNYRETDTQYF. In DNA form, the CDR3 reads TGTGCCAGCTCACCAAACTACAGGGAGACAGATACGCAGTATTTT.

J is TRBJ2-7 and V is TRBV28, with TRBD1 matching 10 bases. CDR3 size: 17 residues. The ends lost 3 bases at V and 0 bases at J; junction bases unmatched: 8. Looked up from germline, CDR1 is MDHEN and CDR2 is SYDVKM. CDR3 region: CASSFPNRDRGSYEQYF. CDR3 sequence (DNA): TGTGCCAGCAGTTTTCCAAACCGGGACAGGGGCTCCTACGAGCAGTACTTC.

The V gene is TRBV5-5, the J gene TRBJ2-1; D is ambiguous. Germline V gene data show CDR1 as SGHKS and CDR2 as YYEKEE (reference sequence). V lost 2 bases and J lost 0, with 12 bases in between. This CDR3 is built from 16 residues. CDR3 coding DNA: TGTGCCAGCAGCTTTGGTCCAGCGTTCTCCTACAATGAGCAGTTCTTC. It yields the protein CASSFGPAFSYNEQFF.

Worth noting for this clone: The same CDR3 can be traced to other DNA sequences in this sample. The rearrangement joins TRBV5-1 to TRBJ1-1; no clear D. The germline gives CDR1 SGHRS, CDR2 YFSETQ. With 1 base removed from V and 4 bases from J, the gap between germline ends came to 11 bases. The CDR3 is 14 residues long. As DNA, the CDR3 is TGCGCCAGCAGCTTGATAGGGTTGGGCACTGAAGCTTTCTTT. This codes for CASSLIGLGTEAFF.

The rearrangement joins TRBV5-1 to TRBJ2-6; TRBD1 agrees at 9 bases. Germline V CDR1 and CDR2: SGHRS, YFSETQ. CDR3 size: 15 residues. V was pared by 4 bases and J by 2 bases, with 1 base of the junction left unmatched. CDR3 loop: CASSRTGAGANVLTF. The CDR3 nucleotides are TGCGCCAGCAGCCGGACAGGGGCTGGGGCCAACGTCCTGACTTTC.

The chain employs TRBV5-6 and TRBJ1-2; D may be TRBD1 (6 bases). Trimming cost V 6 bases and J 5 bases, with 14 bases left between them. The CDR3 totals 13 residues. Germline values: CDR1 SGHDT, CDR2 YYEEEE. The CDR3 reads CASTLDREYGYTF. In DNA, the CDR3 is TGTGCCAGCACCCTGGACAGAGAGTATGGCTACACCTTC.

The chain is built from TRBV14 and TRBJ1-5, with a weak D call TRBD1 (5 bases). The germline CDR1 and CDR2 sequences are SGHDN and FVKESK. The CDR3 loop spans 16 amino acids. The V end was cut by 1 base, the J end by 2 bases, with 12 bases between. Written as DNA, the CDR3 is TGTGCCAGCAGCCAAGGGGGGGGACTTCGCAATCAGCCCCAGCATTTT. It codes for CASSQGGGLRNQPQHF.